The rows below give T cell receptor beta chains drawn from one sample of a study of blood T cell repertoires in COVID-19. Sequenced by immunoSEQ multiplex PCR; TCRdb stores in-frame clones only, minus some. The data contain fewer than 200,000 clones, 60% to 80% of them singletons. Sequencing was done on a sample of peripheral blood. These receptor sequences come from a man between 65 and 80 years old with acute or convalescent COVID-19. The CDR3 runs from the conserved cysteine through the conserved F or W. Each record gives: D gene, V gene, J gene, clone size, CDR3 protein, CDR3 DNA. The D gene is left open where the match is weak. Size tells how often a clone was seen (once, few, many) or the class of an expanded clone, and some rows leave it out.

d_call: TRBD2
v_call: TRBV19
j_call: TRBJ2-1
clone_size: -
cdr3_aa: CASSAGLAGTYNEQFF
cdr3_nt: TGTGCCAGTAGTGCGGGACTAGCGGGAACTTACAATGAGCAGTTCTTC

d_call: TRBD1
v_call: TRBV28
j_call: TRBJ1-2
clone_size: -
cdr3_aa: CASRTTGDYGYTF
cdr3_nt: TGTGCCAGCAGGACGACAGGGGACTATGGCTACACCTTC

d_call: -
v_call: TRBV11-3
j_call: TRBJ2-1
clone_size: -
cdr3_aa: CASSLSATVWDEQFF
cdr3_nt: TGTGCCAGCAGCTTATCGGCGACAGTCTGGGATGAGCAGTTCTTC

d_call: TRBD1
v_call: TRBV28
j_call: TRBJ1-1
clone_size: -
cdr3_aa: CASSLVQGAWNTEAFF
cdr3_nt: TGTGCCAGCAGTTTAGTACAGGGGGCATGGAACACTGAAGCTTTCTTT

d_call: -
v_call: TRBV2
j_call: TRBJ1-1
clone_size: -
cdr3_aa: CASSIQGNTEAFF
cdr3_nt: TGTGCCAGCAGTATACAGGGAAACACTGAAGCTTTCTTT

d_call: -
v_call: TRBV6-6
j_call: TRBJ2-7
clone_size: -
cdr3_aa: CASKMSGSSYEQYF
cdr3_nt: TGTGCCAGCAAGATGAGCGGAAGCTCCTACGAGCAGTACTTC

d_call: TRBD2
v_call: TRBV5-1
j_call: TRBJ2-1
clone_size: once
cdr3_aa: CASSLDLAGGDEQFF
cdr3_nt: TGCGCCAGCAGCTTGGACCTAGCGGGGGGAGATGAGCAGTTCTTC

d_call: -
v_call: TRBV7-2
j_call: TRBJ2-5
clone_size: few
cdr3_aa: CASSLVGAETQYF
cdr3_nt: TGTGCCAGCAGCTTAGTGGGAGCGGAGACCCAGTACTTC

d_call: TRBD1
v_call: TRBV28
j_call: TRBJ1-2
clone_size: -
cdr3_aa: CASRLTGGAGGYTF
cdr3_nt: TGTGCCAGCAGATTAACAGGGGGCGCGGGAGGCTACACCTTC

d_call: -
v_call: TRBV27
j_call: TRBJ1-1
clone_size: once
cdr3_aa: CASIGNTEAFF
cdr3_nt: TGTGCCAGCATCGGGAACACTGAAGCTTTCTTT

d_call: -
v_call: TRBV2
j_call: TRBJ1-5
clone_size: -
cdr3_aa: CASRGGTSNQPQHF
cdr3_nt: TGTGCCAGCAGGGGTGGGACAAGCAATCAGCCCCAGCATTTT

d_call: TRBD1
v_call: TRBV9
j_call: TRBJ1-2
clone_size: -
cdr3_aa: CASSVGTGADYGYTF
cdr3_nt: TGTGCCAGCAGCGTAGGGACAGGGGCAGACTATGGCTACACCTTC

d_call: TRBD1
v_call: TRBV4-1
j_call: TRBJ2-5
clone_size: -
cdr3_aa: CASRHSGTGEQETQYF
cdr3_nt: TGCGCCAGCAGACATTCCGGGACAGGGGAACAAGAGACCCAGTACTTC

d_call: TRBD1
v_call: TRBV5-4
j_call: TRBJ2-7
clone_size: -
cdr3_aa: CASSTGQGQLSYEQYF
cdr3_nt: TGTGCCAGCAGCACCGGACAGGGGCAGCTATCCTACGAGCAGTACTTC

d_call: TRBD1
v_call: TRBV2
j_call: TRBJ2-5
clone_size: -
cdr3_aa: CASSEGQGPTGGETQYF
cdr3_nt: TGTGCCAGCAGTGAAGGACAGGGGCCAACCGGGGGAGAGACCCAGTACTTC

d_call: TRBD2
v_call: TRBV29-1
j_call: TRBJ2-7
clone_size: -
cdr3_aa: CSVARLAGVYEQYF
cdr3_nt: TGCAGCGTTGCCCGTCTAGCGGGAGTCTACGAGCAGTACTTC

d_call: TRBD2
v_call: TRBV23-1
j_call: TRBJ2-7
clone_size: few
cdr3_aa: CASPGLTSGGQTYEQYF
cdr3_nt: TGCGCCAGCCCCGGGTTAACTAGCGGGGGGCAGACCTACGAGCAGTACTTC

d_call: -
v_call: TRBV9
j_call: TRBJ1-5
clone_size: -
cdr3_aa: CASSPEGGDQPQHF
cdr3_nt: TGTGCCAGCAGCCCGGAAGGCGGGGATCAGCCCCAGCATTTT

d_call: -
v_call: TRBV28
j_call: TRBJ1-2
clone_size: once
cdr3_aa: CASSPPGSYTF
cdr3_nt: TGTGCCAGCAGCCCCCCAGGGAGCTACACCTTC

d_call: TRBD2
v_call: TRBV19
j_call: TRBJ2-5
clone_size: -
cdr3_aa: CASSARGSGIGETQYF
cdr3_nt: TGTGCCAGTAGTGCCCGGGGTAGCGGGATCGGAGAGACCCAGTACTTC

d_call: -
v_call: TRBV7-9
j_call: TRBJ2-7
clone_size: few
cdr3_aa: CASSAVRGEYEQYF
cdr3_nt: TGTGCCAGCAGCGCCGTGCGGGGCGAATACGAGCAGTACTTC

d_call: TRBD1
v_call: TRBV23-1
j_call: TRBJ1-3
clone_size: few
cdr3_aa: CASSQFSDRGCDTIYF
cdr3_nt: TGCGCCAGCAGTCAATTCTCGGACAGGGGCTGTGACACCATATATTTT

d_call: -
v_call: TRBV7-6
j_call: TRBJ1-1
clone_size: once
cdr3_aa: CASSPGGPGVNTEAFF
cdr3_nt: TGTGCCAGCAGCCCCGGAGGTCCGGGGGTGAACACTGAAGCTTTCTTT

d_call: TRBD1
v_call: TRBV28
j_call: TRBJ1-2
clone_size: -
cdr3_aa: CASSLAGTGIGGYTF
cdr3_nt: TGTGCCAGCAGTCTTGCCGGGACAGGAATTGGTGGCTACACCTTC

d_call: -
v_call: TRBV11-1
j_call: TRBJ2-1
clone_size: -
cdr3_aa: CASSFLGGEWDNEQFF
cdr3_nt: TGTGCCAGCAGCTTTCTAGGGGGGGAGTGGGACAATGAGCAGTTCTTC

d_call: TRBD1
v_call: TRBV5-4
j_call: TRBJ1-1
clone_size: -
cdr3_aa: CASSLAQGGGTEAFF
cdr3_nt: TGTGCCAGCAGCTTGGCGCAGGGGGGCGGCACTGAAGCTTTCTTT

d_call: TRBD1
v_call: TRBV28
j_call: TRBJ1-3
clone_size: -
cdr3_aa: CASSRTGGVYGNTIYF
cdr3_nt: TGTGCCAGCAGCAGGACAGGGGGGGTATATGGAAACACCATATATTTT

d_call: -
v_call: TRBV10-3
j_call: TRBJ2-3
clone_size: -
cdr3_aa: CAIKILGSTDTQYF
cdr3_nt: TGTGCCATCAAAATACTAGGAAGCACAGATACGCAGTATTTT